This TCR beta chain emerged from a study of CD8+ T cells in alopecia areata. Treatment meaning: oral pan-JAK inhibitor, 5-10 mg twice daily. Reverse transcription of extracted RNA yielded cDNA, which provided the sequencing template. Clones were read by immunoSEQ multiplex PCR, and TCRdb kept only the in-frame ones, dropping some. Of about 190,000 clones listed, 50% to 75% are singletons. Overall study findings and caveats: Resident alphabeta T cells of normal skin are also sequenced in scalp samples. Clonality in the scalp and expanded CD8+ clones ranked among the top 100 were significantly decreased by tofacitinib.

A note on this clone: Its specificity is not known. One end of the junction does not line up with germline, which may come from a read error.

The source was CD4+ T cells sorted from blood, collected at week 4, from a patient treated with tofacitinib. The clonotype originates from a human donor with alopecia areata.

The CDR3, as DNA: TGTGCCAGCAGCTTGGGGCAGGCCCTCGGCTTC. Its protein product is CASSLGQALGF. The V gene is TRBV5-6, the J gene TRBJ1-2; D gene uncertain. In germline, CDR1 is SGHDT, CDR2 YYEEEE. The length of the CDR3 is 11 residues.